This is a list of T cell receptor beta chains from one sample in a study of T cells in Graves' hyperthyroidism and ophthalmopathy. TCRdb ran MiXCR on the multiplex PCR reads and lists one entry per CDR3 protein. The sample has a few hundred thousand distinct CDR3 sequences, about 18% seen once. The sequenced sample consisted of blood. The receptors derive from a man between 40 and 49 years old with Graves' hyperthyroidism. Both conserved end residues are part of each CDR3. A D gene is named only where the DNA matches it firmly. A row's size may be missing; if present it is once, few, many or a size class.

v_gene,abundance,j_gene,d_gene,CDR3aa,CDR3nt
TRBV5-5,-,TRBJ2-4,TRBD1,CASSTSTGGDIQYF,TGTGCCAGCAGCACTTCGACAGGGGGGGACATTCAGTACTTC
TRBV24-1,-,TRBJ2-1,-,CATSDFKGAAYNEQFF,TGTGCCACCAGTGATTTTAAAGGGGCGGCATACAATGAGCAGTTCTTC
TRBV27,many,TRBJ1-4,-,CASSPLEGPNEKLFF,TGTGCCAGCAGTCCTCTTGAGGGGCCAAATGAAAAACTGTTTTTT
TRBV7-3,-,TRBJ1-1,-,CASSLVTLAEAFF,TGTGCCAGCAGCTTGGTTACTCTCGCTGAAGCTTTCTTT
TRBV28,many,TRBJ1-2,TRBD1,CASSLYEGQGIPADGNYGYTF,TGTGCCAGCAGTTTATATGAGGGACAGGGGATACCCGCCGATGGTAACTATGGCTACACCTTC
TRBV18,-,TRBJ2-7,TRBD1,CASSPQGTGFSYEQYF,TGTGCCAGCTCACCACAGGGGACAGGTTTCTCCTACGAGCAGTACTTC
TRBV11-1,many,TRBJ2-1,-,CASSPQTLPQFF,TGTGCCAGCAGCCCCCAGACTTTACCTCAGTTCTTC
TRBV2,many,TRBJ2-2,-,CASSQRQGEWLNTGELFF,TGTGCCAGCAGTCAAAGACAAGGGGAATGGCTGAACACCGGGGAGCTGTTTTTT
TRBV7-9,-,TRBJ2-1,-,CASSPYRANEQFF,TGTGCCAGCAGCCCCTACAGGGCCAATGAGCAGTTCTTC
TRBV29-1,few,TRBJ2-5,-,CSGAVQETQYF,TGCAGCGGCGCGGTCCAAGAGACCCAGTACTTC
TRBV4-3,many,TRBJ1-1,-,CASSHLTENTEAFF,TGCGCCAGCAGCCATCTAACAGAAAACACTGAAGCTTTCTTT
TRBV9,many,TRBJ2-2,TRBD2,CASSVSGTSAIGELFF,TGTGCCAGCAGCGTATCCGGGACTAGCGCGATCGGGGAGCTGTTTTTT
TRBV28,many,TRBJ2-7,-,CASSTGGYEQYF,TGTGCCAGCAGTACAGGAGGTTACGAGCAGTACTTC
TRBV2,many,TRBJ1-2,-,CASSDPGRGNYGYTF,TGTGCCAGCAGCGACCCGGGACGCGGGAACTATGGCTACACCTTC
TRBV30,many,TRBJ1-1,-,CAWSVRVVMGETTEAFF,TGTGCCTGGAGTGTAAGGGTTGTTATGGGGGAAACCACTGAAGCTTTCTTT